The clone carrying this TCR beta chain showed up just a few times. Antigen unknown. Isolated RNA was reverse transcribed in full, so expressed TCRB transcripts were sequenced. Some clones are missing from TCRdb's copy, which holds only in-frame ones; the method was immunoSEQ multiplex PCR. The data contain almost 350,000 clones, less than 10% of them singletons. V was clipped by 1 base and J by 5 bases, with 20 bases between them. CDR3 length: 17 residues. Germline V CDR1 and CDR2: SGHAT, FQNNGV. The sample comes from a study of beta chain features in type 1 diabetes. Study as a whole: Cells sorted and examined across all samples totaled almost 110 million. General study results and limits: Patients with Type 1 diabetes showed moderately but significantly shorter TCRB CDR3s in all four CD4+ subsets.

The sequencing sample was made of central memory CD4+ T cells from blood. The TCR was taken from a young woman in good health. This chain links TRBV11-2 with TRBJ2-5; TRBD1 or TRBD2 may be the D gene (5 bases each). The CDR3 DNA follows: TGTGCCAGCAGCTTAGTCGGGACCACCCAATTTGGGGAGACCCAGTACTTC. It encodes CASSLVGTTQFGETQYF.